This T cell receptor beta chain stems from a study of vaccination and CD4 T cells after COVID-19 (dated by TCRdb to the early 2020s). A note on the overall study: Convalescent patients had a positive SARS-CoV-2 result on nasal swab PCR, and of these patients, several had mild disease and one had severe disease. The convalescent cohort included six males and four females, with two Hispanic individuals, seven Caucasians, two Asians and one multiracial person. Two doses of either the Pfizer-BioNTech BNT162b2 vaccine (n=8) or the Moderna mRNA-1273 vaccine (n=2) were administered to participants. Post-COVID blood samples were collected from convalescent patients a median of approximately 93 days after diagnosis, with a range of roughly 35 to 170 days. Post-vaccine blood samples were obtained a median of about 77 days after the second vaccine dose, with a range of about 14 to 241 days. The cultures were stimulated with overlapping spike peptide pools from SARS-CoV-2 and from the common cold coronaviruses HCoV-NL63, HCoV-OC43 and HCoV-229E. Control cultures used a CEFX viral epitope pool as positive control, an HIV-1 Nef peptide pool as negative control, or no peptide. The spike-specific CD4+ TCR repertoire was compared before and after mRNA vaccination in nine to ten COVID-19 convalescent patients and a few infection-naive healthy vaccine recipients. Study-level results and caveats: In convalescent patients, nearly all vaccine-specific clones (304 of 307) were found to be mono-reactive for SARS-CoV-2 spike rather than cross-reactive with common cold coronaviruses. The median count of SARS-CoV-2-reactive clonotypes went up from about 23 after infection to approximately 40 after vaccination, although the change was not significant. In convalescent patients, a median 86.3% of post-vaccine SARS-CoV-2-reactive clones were detected only after vaccination, suggesting vaccine-specific priming. Relatively few convalescent patients were included in the study, and early timepoints after natural infection were not analyzed.

The treatment or condition label on this specimen signifies: roughly nine-day PBMC culture with coronavirus spike peptide pools or control peptides (ViraFEST assay). The ViraFEST assay, used in the study, expanded antigen-specific T cells with peptide pools and then identified the expanded clonotypes through TCR sequencing. The convalescent patients' positive SARS-CoV-2 PCR tests fell between March and December 2020, which was before the Alpha, Beta and Delta variants emerged in the United States. Each well held two million PBMCs cultured with approximately 10 ug/ml peptide pools in IMDM containing approximately 4.8% human AB serum and roughly 9 IU/ml IL-2. On days 3 and 7, half of the culture medium was replaced with fresh IL-2-containing medium. After 10 days of culture, CD4+ T cells were isolated by negative selection using the EasySep CD4+ T cell isolation kit. PBMCs were separated from whole blood using Ficoll-Paque Plus gradient centrifugation and then either used fresh or cryopreserved at -140C. Each culture condition was generally run in triplicate wells.

The library was made by PCR. At the Johns Hopkins FTIC core, DNA from the cultured CD4+ T cells underwent TCR sequencing with the Oncomine TCR Beta short-read assay. Genomic DNA was extracted from the cultured CD4+ T cells with the QIAamp micro DNA kit. Oncomine TCR Beta libraries from cultured CD4+ T cells were pooled with unique dual indexes and sequenced on an Illumina iSeq 100. Regarding the original processing steps: Non-productive sequences were filtered out, and CDR3s that did not start with C, did not end with F or W, or were shorter than 7 amino acids were discarded. The MANAFEST web application identified antigen-specific clonotypes by comparing peptide-stimulated wells against reference wells and other culture wells. Positive clones required FDR below 0.05, an odds ratio above 5, and productive frequency above 0.1% in at least two of three replicate wells. Clonotypes that were significantly expanded in both SARS-CoV-2 spike wells and at least one common cold coronavirus spike condition were defined as cross-reactive. Levenshtein distances (stringdist) and unrooted phylogenetic trees (ape) in R version 3.6.1 were used to assess CDR3 homology. TCRdb itself trimmed the public reads at Q25 with fastp, ran MiXCR and retained productive beta chains. Identical CDR3 proteins give one entry, which carries the most common genes and DNA. The V and J calls come from TCRdb's annotation, not from the publication. In all, the sample holds under 5,000 distinct CDR3 sequences, and 15% of those were seen once. Of the sample, approximately 19% is held by the ten largest clones.

Within its sample, this clonotype is medium-sized (0.01 to 0.1%). The antigen it binds to is not known. No base quality values were provided; no much bigger clone lies one nucleotide off. The CDR3 covers 15 residues, taking in both the cysteine and the phenylalanine. CDR3 DNA only is kept here, 45 bases in frame from base 1. According to the germline V gene (reference sequence), CDR1 reads DFQATT and CDR2 reads SNEGSKA. For this chain, trimming is 4 bases at the V end and 4 bases at the J end, and the number of junction bases without a gene match is 5. The source is a human donor who had recovered from COVID-19. Sequenced material: CD4+ T cells from blood, cultured in vitro. The rearranged chain carries TRBV20-1 and TRBJ1-6, and 9 junction bases match TRBD1. The DNA reads TGCAGTGCTACCTACAGGGGGCAGTATAATTCACCCCTCCACTTT. This sequence encodes CSATYRGQYNSPLHF.